The T cell receptor (beta chain) under discussion was sequenced for a study of tumor-infiltrating lymphocytes in primary liver carcinoma. General observations from the study: For tumor-adjacent and tumor-blood pairs, overlap was less than that seen for tumor region pairs.

cDNA specific to TCR beta was made from 500 ng of total RNA, with a constant-region primer employed for priming. Amplification in three nested multiplex PCR rounds with slightly modified ARM-PCR gave rise to TCR beta libraries. MiXCR, applied by TCRdb to the multiplex PCR reads, yields one record per CDR3 protein. The sample has 180,000 or so distinct CDR3 sequences; approximately 60% are singletons. With regard to this clonotype: The antigen is undetermined. A much larger clonotype is one base distant, so this may be a read error.

Blood RNA came from unsorted whole blood; germline DNA was also extracted. The sequence was obtained from a man aged 40-50 years with primary liver carcinoma and hepatitis B virus infection. Source material: peripheral blood.

In DNA form, the CDR3 reads TGTGCCAGCAGTCTCAGCAGTGCGTGGGCCAACGTCCAGACTTTC. This sequence encodes CASSLSSAWANVQTF. This rearrangement joins TRBV12-3 or TRBV12-4 to TRBJ2-6; D ambiguous. CDR3 size: 15 residues.